This passage covers 6 T cell receptor beta chains from one sample sequenced in a study of T cell responses to AZD1222 COVID-19 vaccine. The table came from immunoSEQ multiplex PCR; TCRdb's copy has only in-frame clones and leaves some out. The sample yields around 120,000 clones, 88% seen once. Sequenced here: peripheral blood, sampled on day 0 of MenACWY control vaccination. These receptors originate from an adult in good health.

J is TRBJ2-7 and V is TRBV19; D perhaps matches TRBD1 (6 bases). CDR3 length: 15 amino acids. CDR1 and CDR2 from the germline V gene are LNHDA and SQIVND (reference sequence). V lost 3 bases and J lost 3, with 15 bases in between. CDR3 sequence reads: CASSMMTGRSYEQYF. The CDR3 DNA sequence: TGTGCCAGTAGTATGATGACAGGTCGGAGCTACGAGCAGTACTTC.

The chain recombines TRBV5-1 with TRBJ1-1; the D gene is possibly TRBD1 (6 bases). V shed 4 bases and J shed 4 bases, with 11 bases lying between them. The CDR3 runs to 13 residues. Per the germline V gene, CDR1 is SGHRS and CDR2 is YFSETQ. For the CDR3, the DNA is TGCGCCAGCAGCGCACAGGGTGGCACTGAAGCTTTCTTT. Residues: CASSAQGGTEAFF.

Comments on this clone: Other DNA sequences within the sample encode an identical CDR3. The chain links TRBV29-1 to TRBJ2-5, with D tentatively TRBD1 (5 bases). V lost 6 bases, J lost 2 bases, and 10 bases lay in between. Germline V gives CDR1 SQVTM, CDR2 ANQGSEA. CDR3 length: 12 amino acids. This chain's CDR3 is CSVTPGQETQYF. For the CDR3, the DNA is TGCAGCGTCACTCCAGGGCAAGAGACCCAGTACTTC.

In DNA, the CDR3 is TGTGCCAGCAGCAAAGAGGCCTTCTACGAGCAGTACTTC. Protein: CASSKEAFYEQYF. The V gene is TRBV21-1, the J gene TRBJ2-7. TRBV21-1 is noted as a pseudogene. This CDR3 spans 13 amino acids.

The rearrangement links TRBV20-1 to TRBJ2-3; D not resolved. This CDR3 has 14 residues. The germline V gene encodes CDR1 DFQATT and CDR2 SNEGSKA (reference sequence). Trimming took 3 bases from V and 0 from J, leaving 10 bases between them. The CDR3 bases are TGCAGTGCTAGTTCCCGGGCCAGCACAGATACGCAGTATTTT. Translating gives CSASSRASTDTQYF.

This chain connects TRBV19 to TRBJ2-2; 7 bases fit TRBD2. This CDR3 is 16 amino acids long. Germline trimming cut 5 bases from V and 9 bases from J; bases unmatched to any gene: 15. CDR1 and CDR2 (germline): LNHDA, SQIVND (reference sequence). CDR3 bases: TGTGCCAGTAGTGGACTAAGGGCGGGAGTATCCAGGGAGCTGTTTTTT. Translating gives CASSGLRAGVSRELFF.